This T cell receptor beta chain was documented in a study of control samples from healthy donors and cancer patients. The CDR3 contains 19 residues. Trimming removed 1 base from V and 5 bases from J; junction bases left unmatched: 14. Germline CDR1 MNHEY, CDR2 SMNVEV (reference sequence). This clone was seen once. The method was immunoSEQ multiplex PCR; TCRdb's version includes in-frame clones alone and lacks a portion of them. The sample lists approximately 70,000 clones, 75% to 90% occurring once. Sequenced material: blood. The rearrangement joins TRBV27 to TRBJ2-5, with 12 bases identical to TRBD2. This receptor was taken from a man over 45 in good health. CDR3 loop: CASSLYGLAGYSPQETQYF. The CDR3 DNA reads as TGTGCCAGCAGTTTATATGGACTAGCGGGGTACTCGCCCCAGGAGACCCAGTACTTC.